What follows are 5 T cell receptor beta chains derived from one specimen sequenced in a study of blood T cell repertoires in COVID-19. Assay: immunoSEQ multiplex PCR; the TCRdb copy retains only in-frame clones and omits some. The sample consists of around 29,000 clones, around nine tenths of them appearing once. The specimen was peripheral blood. The receptors were gathered from a human donor with active COVID-19. The donor label of this sample is uncertain.

The rearrangement links TRBV28 to TRBJ1-2; no clear D gene. CDR3 length: 13 amino acids. Germline CDR1 reads MDHEN; CDR2 reads SYDVKM. V lost 4 bases and J lost 1, with 7 bases in between. CDR3 bases: TGTGCCAGCAGTTCGCCTAATAACTATGGCTACACCTTC. Its protein product is CASSSPNNYGYTF.

The chain employs TRBV19 and TRBJ2-2; TRBD2 might be the D (5 bases). V dropped 4 bases and J dropped 6 bases, with 9 bases sitting between them. CDR3 length equals 13 residues. CDR1 and CDR2 from the germline V gene are LNHDA and SQIVND (reference sequence). The CDR3 reads CASSTSGAGELFF. CDR3 sequence (DNA): TGTGCCAGTAGTACGAGCGGCGCCGGGGAGCTGTTTTTT.

The chain joins TRBV27 to TRBJ2-7, with TRBD2 matching over 11 bases. CDR3 length: 14 amino acids. CDR1 is MNHEY and CDR2 is SMNVEV in the germline V gene (reference sequence). V gave up 5 bases and J gave up 4 bases; unmatched junction bases: 4. CDR3 DNA sequence: TGTGCCAGCAGTCCAACTAGCGGGGGTTACGAGCAGTACTTC. It yields the protein CASSPTSGGYEQYF.

This clone has just one count. The V gene is TRBV27, the J gene TRBJ2-2, with 9 bases identical to TRBD2. The CDR3 runs 17 residues. After removal of 6 bases from V and 7 bases from J, the junction contained 15 bases not matched to a gene. The germline CDR1 and CDR2 sequences are MNHEY and SMNVEV (reference sequence). This CDR3 reads CASSPSGGGAVVGELFF. The CDR3 nucleotides are TGTGCCAGCAGCCCCAGCGGCGGGGGGGCCGTGGTCGGGGAGCTGTTTTTT.

This chain connects TRBV3-1 (or the pseudogene TRBV3-2) to TRBJ2-2; 10 bases match TRBD2. Trimming removed 2 bases from V and 4 bases from J; junction bases left unmatched: 4. Germline values: CDR1 LGHDT, CDR2 YNNKEL (reference sequence). This CDR3 comprises 16 residues. The CDR3 DNA sequence: TGTGCCAGCAGCCAATCGGGACTAGCGAGCACCGGGGAGCTGTTTTTT. This sequence encodes CASSQSGLASTGELFF.